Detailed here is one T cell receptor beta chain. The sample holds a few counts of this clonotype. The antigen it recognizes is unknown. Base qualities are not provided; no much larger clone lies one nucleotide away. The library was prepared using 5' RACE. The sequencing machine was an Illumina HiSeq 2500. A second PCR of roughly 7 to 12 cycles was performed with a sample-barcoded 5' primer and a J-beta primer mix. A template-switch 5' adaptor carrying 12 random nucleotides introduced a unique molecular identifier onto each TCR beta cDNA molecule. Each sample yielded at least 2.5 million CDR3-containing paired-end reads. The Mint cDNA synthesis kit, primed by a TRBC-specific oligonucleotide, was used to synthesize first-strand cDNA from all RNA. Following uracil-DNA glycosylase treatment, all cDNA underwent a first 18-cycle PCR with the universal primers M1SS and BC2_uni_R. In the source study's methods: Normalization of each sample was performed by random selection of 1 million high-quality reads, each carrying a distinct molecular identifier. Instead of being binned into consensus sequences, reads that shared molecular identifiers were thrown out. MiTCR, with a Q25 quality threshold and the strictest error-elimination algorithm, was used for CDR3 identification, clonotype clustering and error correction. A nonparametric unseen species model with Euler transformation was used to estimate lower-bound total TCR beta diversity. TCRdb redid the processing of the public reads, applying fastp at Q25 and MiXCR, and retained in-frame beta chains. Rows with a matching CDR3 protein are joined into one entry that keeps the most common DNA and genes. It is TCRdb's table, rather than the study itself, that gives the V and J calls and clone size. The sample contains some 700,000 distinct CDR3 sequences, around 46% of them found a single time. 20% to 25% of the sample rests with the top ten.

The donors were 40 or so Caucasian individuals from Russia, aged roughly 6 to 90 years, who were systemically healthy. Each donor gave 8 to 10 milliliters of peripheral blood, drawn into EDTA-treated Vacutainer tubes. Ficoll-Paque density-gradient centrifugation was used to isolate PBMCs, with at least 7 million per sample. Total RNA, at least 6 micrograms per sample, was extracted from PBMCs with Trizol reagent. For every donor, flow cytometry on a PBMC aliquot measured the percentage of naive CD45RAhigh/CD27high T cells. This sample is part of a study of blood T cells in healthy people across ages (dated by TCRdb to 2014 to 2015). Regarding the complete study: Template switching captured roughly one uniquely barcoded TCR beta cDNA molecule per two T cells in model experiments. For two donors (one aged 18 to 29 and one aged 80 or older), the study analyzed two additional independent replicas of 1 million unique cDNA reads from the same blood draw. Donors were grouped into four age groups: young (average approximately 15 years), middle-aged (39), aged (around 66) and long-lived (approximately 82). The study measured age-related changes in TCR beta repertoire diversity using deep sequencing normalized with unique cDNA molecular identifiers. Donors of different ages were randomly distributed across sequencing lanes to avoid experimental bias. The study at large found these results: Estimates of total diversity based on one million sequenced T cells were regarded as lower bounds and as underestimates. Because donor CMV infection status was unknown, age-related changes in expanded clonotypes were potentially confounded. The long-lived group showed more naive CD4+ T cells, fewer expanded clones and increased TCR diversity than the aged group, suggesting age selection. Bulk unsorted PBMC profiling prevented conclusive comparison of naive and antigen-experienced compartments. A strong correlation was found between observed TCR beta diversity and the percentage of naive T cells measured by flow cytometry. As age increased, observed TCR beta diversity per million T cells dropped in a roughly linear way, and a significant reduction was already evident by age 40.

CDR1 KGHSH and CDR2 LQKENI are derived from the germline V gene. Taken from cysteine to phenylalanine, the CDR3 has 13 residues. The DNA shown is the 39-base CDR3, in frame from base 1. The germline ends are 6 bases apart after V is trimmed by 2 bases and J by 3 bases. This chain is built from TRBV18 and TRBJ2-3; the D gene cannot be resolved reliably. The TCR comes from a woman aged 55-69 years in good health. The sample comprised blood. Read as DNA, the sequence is TGTGCCAGCTCACCAGATGTGACAGATACGCAGTATTTT. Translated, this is CASSPDVTDTQYF. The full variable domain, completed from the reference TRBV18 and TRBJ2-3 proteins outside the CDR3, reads NAGVMQNPRHLVRRRGQEARLRCSPMKGHSHVYWYRQLPEEGLKFMVYLQKENIIDESGMPKERFSAEFPKEGPSILRIQQVVRGDSAAYFCASSPDVTDTQYFGPGTRLTVL.